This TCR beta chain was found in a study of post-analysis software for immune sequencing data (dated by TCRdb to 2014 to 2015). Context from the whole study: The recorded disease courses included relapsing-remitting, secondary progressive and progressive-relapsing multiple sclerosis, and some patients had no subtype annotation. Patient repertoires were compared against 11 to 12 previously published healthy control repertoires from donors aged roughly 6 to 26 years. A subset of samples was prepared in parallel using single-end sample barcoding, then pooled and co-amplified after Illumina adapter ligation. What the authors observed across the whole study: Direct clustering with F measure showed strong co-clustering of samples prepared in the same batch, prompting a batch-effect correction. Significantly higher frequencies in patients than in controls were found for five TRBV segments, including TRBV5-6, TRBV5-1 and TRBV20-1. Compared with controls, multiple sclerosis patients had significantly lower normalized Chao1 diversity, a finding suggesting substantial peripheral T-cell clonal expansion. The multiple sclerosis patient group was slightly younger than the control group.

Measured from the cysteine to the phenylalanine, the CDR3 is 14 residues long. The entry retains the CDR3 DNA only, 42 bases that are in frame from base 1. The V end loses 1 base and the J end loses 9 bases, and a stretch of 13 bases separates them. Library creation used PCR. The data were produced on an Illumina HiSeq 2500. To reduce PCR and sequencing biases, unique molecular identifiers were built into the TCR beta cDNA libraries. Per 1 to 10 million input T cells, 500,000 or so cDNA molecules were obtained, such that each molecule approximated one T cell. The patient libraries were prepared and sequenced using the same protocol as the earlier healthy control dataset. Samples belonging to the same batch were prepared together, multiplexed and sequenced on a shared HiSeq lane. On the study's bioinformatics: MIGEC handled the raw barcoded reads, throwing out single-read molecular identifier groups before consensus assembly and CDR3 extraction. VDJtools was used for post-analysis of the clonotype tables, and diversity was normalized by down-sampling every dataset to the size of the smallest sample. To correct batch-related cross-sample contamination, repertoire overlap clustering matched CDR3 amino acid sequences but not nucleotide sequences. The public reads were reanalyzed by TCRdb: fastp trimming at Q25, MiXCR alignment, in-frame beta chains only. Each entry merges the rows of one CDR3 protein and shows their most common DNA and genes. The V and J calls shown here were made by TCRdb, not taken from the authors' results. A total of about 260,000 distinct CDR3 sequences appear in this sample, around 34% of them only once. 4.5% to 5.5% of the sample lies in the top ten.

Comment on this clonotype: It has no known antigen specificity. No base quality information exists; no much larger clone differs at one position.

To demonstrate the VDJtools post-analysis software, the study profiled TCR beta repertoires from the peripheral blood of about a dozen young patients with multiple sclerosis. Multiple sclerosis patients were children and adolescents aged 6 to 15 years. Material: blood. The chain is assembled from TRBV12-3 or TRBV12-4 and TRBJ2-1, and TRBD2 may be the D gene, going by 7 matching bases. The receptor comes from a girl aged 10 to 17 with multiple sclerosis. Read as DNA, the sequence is TGTGCCAGCAGTTTAGGAGGGGGGGGAGCTGAGCAGTTCTTC. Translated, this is CASSLGGGGAEQFF.